The 30 T cell receptor beta chains below all came from one sample that was sequenced in a study of cytomegalovirus exposure and HLA in healthy donors. The protocol was immunoSEQ multiplex PCR, while the TCRdb copy is restricted to in-frame clones and leaves out a portion. Among 90,000 to 150,000 clones, roughly 90% were seen once, and the ten largest hold roughly 6.3%. Sequencing input: PBMCs. Receptors originate from a woman in her late teens or twenties in good health and CMV-seropositive.

The rearrangement links TRBV11-2 to TRBJ1-2; D is undetermined. V lost 5 bases, J lost 1 base, and 11 bases lay in between. Looked up from germline, CDR1 is SGHAT and CDR2 is FQNNGV. There are 14 residues in the CDR3. DNA of the CDR3: TGTGCCAGCAGCCCCAATCAGGTTAACTATGGCTACACCTTC. Translating it yields CASSPNQVNYGYTF.

The V and J genes are TRBV19 and TRBJ2-7, with 9 bases identical to TRBD1. In germline, CDR1 is LNHDA, CDR2 SQIVND (reference sequence). This CDR3 has 20 amino acids. V lost 5 bases and J lost 2; bases outside the gene matches: 22. Here the CDR3 DNA reads TGTGCCAGTAGTCCCACGACGGCAGGTTACCGGGACAGGGAAGCCTACGAGCAGTACTTC. Amino acid sequence: CASSPTTAGYRDREAYEQYF. The full variable domain, with the rest looked up from reference TRBV19 and TRBJ2-7, is DGGITQSPKYLFRKEGQNVTLSCEQNLNHDAMYWYRQDPGQGLRLIYYSQIVNDFQKGDIAEGYSVSREKKESFPLTVTSAQKNPTAFYLCASSPTTAGYRDREAYEQYFGPGTRLTVT.

The V and J genes are TRBV7-9 and TRBJ1-2; D unresolved. Trimming took 4 bases from V and 4 from J, leaving 10 bases between them. CDR1 SEHNR and CDR2 FQNEAQ come from the germline V gene (reference sequence). CDR3 length equals 13 residues. In DNA, the CDR3 is TGTGCCAGCAGCTCTACAGAGATCTATGGCTACACCTTC. This gives the protein CASSSTEIYGYTF.

The chain carries TRBV19 and TRBJ1-1, with a tentative D call TRBD1 (5 bases). The CDR3 loop spans 15 amino acids. Trimming took off 5 bases at V and 1 base at J, with 14 bases between the two ends. Germline assignment: CDR1 LNHDA and CDR2 SQIVND (reference sequence). The CDR3 spells CASSPPRGGNTEAFF. The CDR3 DNA reads TGTGCCAGTAGTCCTCCTCGCGGGGGGAACACTGAAGCTTTCTTT.

This clone was counted a few times. One junction end does not reproduce the germline sequence, and a read error may be involved. The V call is TRBV27, the J call TRBJ2-4; the D gene is possibly TRBD2 (5 bases). The CDR3 length is 8 residues. Germline loops: CDR1 MNHEY, CDR2 SMNVEV (reference sequence). DNA of the CDR3: TGTGCCAGCAGCCCCCGGGGCTTC. Translating it yields CASSPRGF.

V is TRBV6-1 and J is TRBJ2-5, with a weak D call TRBD1 (5 bases). Germline CDR1 and CDR2: MNHNS and SASEGT. CDR3 length equals 15 residues. Trimming left V 1 base short and J 3 bases short, with 12 bases between. CDR3 protein: CASSEVMRTKETQYF. Written as DNA, the CDR3 is TGTGCCAGCAGTGAAGTTATGAGGACAAAAGAGACCCAGTACTTC.

The CDR3 protein is CASSQPGQGRQPQHF. The CDR3 region has the DNA TGCGCCAGCAGCCAACCCGGACAGGGACGCCAGCCCCAGCATTTT. The genes are TRBV4-1 and TRBJ1-5, with 8 bases lining up with TRBD1. In germline, CDR1 is MGHRA, CDR2 YSYEKL. With V trimmed by 2 bases and J by 7 bases, 7 bases remained unmatched. The CDR3 totals 15 residues.

The table lists this clone with a few counts. V gene TRBV18 combines with J gene TRBJ1-1; tentatively, D is TRBD1 (6 bases). CDR1 and CDR2 (germline): KGHSH, LQKENI. V lost 0 bases and J lost 5, with 10 bases in between. This CDR3 has 14 amino acids. CDR3 nucleotides: TGTGCCAGCTCACCACCGGGGGCGCGGACTGAAGCTTTCTTT. Translation: CASSPPGARTEAFF.

The CDR3 sequence: CASSSGTAFNQPQHF. The DNA for the CDR3 is TGTGCCAGTAGTTCCGGGACAGCTTTCAATCAGCCCCAGCATTTT. The chain joins TRBV19 to TRBJ1-5; 7 bases map to TRBD1. Germline V gene data show CDR1 as LNHDA and CDR2 as SQIVND (reference sequence). This CDR3 comprises 15 residues. The J segment lost 3 bases and the V segment lost 5 bases, leaving 7 bases of the junction unmatched.

This clone showed up just a few times. The CDR3 reads CASRPGHNYEQYF. CDR3 DNA sequence: TGTGCCAGCAGACCCGGACATAATTACGAGCAGTACTTC. The chain is built from TRBV7-9 and TRBJ2-7; the D gene is possibly TRBD1 (5 bases). The CDR3 is made up of 13 amino acids. V was clipped by 6 bases and J by 4 bases, with 13 bases between them. Germline values: CDR1 SEHNR, CDR2 FQNEAQ (reference sequence).

The genes are TRBV19 and TRBJ2-7; a weak D match, TRBD2 (7 bases). This CDR3 region has 16 residues. Germline CDR1 is LNHDA and CDR2 is SQIVND (reference sequence). Trimming cost V 7 bases and J 5 bases, with 24 bases left between them. CDR3 bases: TGTGCCAGTAACCCTACCGCGGCGGGGGCCGTCCACGAGCAGTACTTC. Protein sequence: CASNPTAAGAVHEQYF.

This clone has just one count. The genes are TRBV13 and TRBJ1-2, with D unresolved. Germline loops: CDR1 PRHDT, CDR2 FYEKMQ (reference sequence). This CDR3 contains 12 residues. V lost 1 base, J lost 4 bases, and 4 bases lay in between. The CDR3 coding sequence is TGTGCCAGCAGCTTAGACAGCTATGGCTACACCTTC. Protein sequence: CASSLDSYGYTF.

V and J are TRBV5-1 and TRBJ2-7; 8 bases are a match to TRBD1. This CDR3 is built from 15 residues. Germline CDR1 reads SGHRS; CDR2 reads YFSETQ. With 0 bases clipped from V and 7 bases from J, the junction kept 9 bases outside the gene matches. The CDR3 DNA is TGCGCCAGCAGCTTGGAACCGGACAGGGTTTTTGAGCAGTACTTC. Residues: CASSLEPDRVFEQYF.

The gene calls are TRBV27 and TRBJ2-5; 8 bases fit TRBD1. The CDR3 runs to 16 residues. V trimming: 4 bases; J trimming: 0 bases; junction bases outside the gene matches: 7. Per germline, CDR1 MNHEY and CDR2 SMNVEV (reference sequence). The CDR3: CASSSGTGGYQETQYF. In DNA, the CDR3 is TGTGCCAGCAGTTCGGGTACAGGGGGGTACCAAGAGACCCAGTACTTC.

The genes are TRBV2 and TRBJ1-2; 11 nucleotides align to TRBD1. Germline V lookup: CDR1 SNHLY, CDR2 FYNNEI. The CDR3 runs to 17 residues. Trimming took 3 bases from V and 4 from J; bases not matched to a gene: 10. The CDR3: CASSDSDRGRIFYGYTF. The DNA for the CDR3 is TGTGCCAGCAGTGACTCGGACAGGGGGCGAATCTTCTATGGCTACACCTTC.

The rearrangement links TRBV5-5 to TRBJ2-1; 8 nucleotides align to TRBD1. The V gene end was trimmed by 2 bases and the J gene end by 7 bases; junction bases not matched to a gene: 8. Germline CDR1 reads SGHKS; CDR2 reads YYEKEE (reference sequence). This CDR3 comprises 15 residues. The CDR3 DNA is TGTGCCAGCAGCTTCCAGGGGGCACAGGGAAATGAGCAGTTCTTC. Translated, it gives CASSFQGAQGNEQFF.

This clone was seen once. The chain uses TRBV30 and TRBJ2-1; 10 bases fit TRBD1. Trimming at V came to 8 bases and at J to 2 bases, leaving 9 bases not matched to a gene. Germline V CDR1 and CDR2: GTSNPN, SVGIG (reference sequence). The CDR3 contains 15 residues. The CDR3 is CARWSGTGAYNEQFF. As DNA, the CDR3 is TGTGCCCGTTGGTCCGGGACAGGGGCCTACAATGAGCAGTTCTTC.

This chain uses TRBV2 with TRBJ2-1; a possible D gene is TRBD1 (5 bases). CDR1 is SNHLY and CDR2 is FYNNEI in the germline V gene. This CDR3 comprises 14 residues. V lost 4 bases, J lost 7 bases, and 14 bases lay in between. The CDR3 protein is CASSVEQGLNEQFF. The CDR3 region has the DNA TGTGCCAGCAGTGTCGAGCAGGGTCTTAATGAGCAGTTCTTC.

The chain is built from TRBV7-2 and TRBJ2-1; 8 bases align to TRBD1. Germline-derived CDR1 and CDR2 are SGHTA and FQGNSA. The J segment lost 6 bases and the V segment lost 0 bases, leaving 13 bases of the junction unmatched. The CDR3 has 18 amino acids. CDR3 in amino acids: CASSLAGGQGALGNEQFF. The DNA for the CDR3 is TGTGCCAGCAGCTTAGCAGGAGGGCAGGGGGCGCTTGGCAATGAGCAGTTCTTC.

This chain links TRBV10-3 with TRBJ1-2, with 9 bases that match TRBD1. J was trimmed by 0 bases and V by 4 bases; bases with no gene match: 6. This CDR3 contains 16 residues. Germline V gene sequence: CDR1 ENHRY, CDR2 SYGVKD. For the CDR3, the DNA is TGTGCCATCAGTGGGGACAGGGCTGCGTCTAACTATGGCTACACCTTC. Translation: CAISGDRAASNYGYTF.

This chain links TRBV5-1 with TRBJ1-2, with TRBD1 identical over 10 bases. V shed 0 bases and J 4 bases; nucleotides not matched to a gene: 3. The CDR3 totals 15 residues. From germline, CDR1 is SGHRS and CDR2 YFSETQ. CDR3 amino acids: CASSLAGDRGYGYTF. The CDR3, as DNA: TGCGCCAGCAGCTTGGCGGGGGACAGGGGCTATGGCTACACCTTC.

The gene calls are TRBV14 and TRBJ1-1, with no clear D. The CDR3 covers 15 residues. Trimming stripped 1 base from V and 1 base from J, with 10 bases between. CDR1 and CDR2 (germline): SGHDN, FVKESK. The CDR3 spells CASSQAGVPNTEAFF. The CDR3 DNA sequence: TGTGCCAGCAGCCAAGCCGGGGTTCCGAACACTGAAGCTTTCTTT.

The chain is built from TRBV5-4 and TRBJ2-2; 9 bases are a match to TRBD1. Trimming removed 4 bases from V and 4 bases from J; junction bases left unmatched: 8. Germline assignment: CDR1 SGHNT and CDR2 YYREEE (reference sequence). This CDR3 has 16 residues. For the CDR3, the DNA is TGTGCCAGCAGCCCAATACAGGGGGCGAGCACCGGGGAGCTGTTTTTT. Translating it yields CASSPIQGASTGELFF.

CDR3 DNA sequence: TGTGCCAGCAGTTCACCAGGCGCTGGAGGAAGCTACACCTTC. Its translation: CASSSPGAGGSYTF. This chain uses TRBV25-1 with TRBJ1-2; no clear D. The CDR3 spans 14 residues. V was pared by 5 bases and J by 9 bases, with 19 bases between. Germline CDR1 is MGHDK and CDR2 is SYGVNS.

The chain recombines TRBV7-2 with TRBJ1-2; 7 bases agree with TRBD1. The V gene's germline CDR1 is SGHTA and CDR2 FQGNSA. V lost 5 bases, J lost 4 bases, and 7 bases stayed unmatched. There are 14 residues in the CDR3. CDR3: CASSPIGTAYGYTF. The CDR3 bases are TGTGCCAGCAGCCCGATTGGGACAGCCTATGGCTACACCTTC.

The J gene is TRBJ2-1, the V gene TRBV7-9; 7 bases are a match to TRBD2. V lost 5 bases, J lost 6 bases, and 10 bases stayed unmatched. This CDR3 spans 15 amino acids. CDR1 and CDR2 from the germline V gene are SEHNR and FQNEAQ (reference sequence). The CDR3 protein is CASSQAGGGPNEQFF. Here the CDR3 DNA reads TGTGCCAGCAGCCAAGCCGGGGGAGGGCCCAATGAGCAGTTCTTC.

This clone occurred a few times. CDR3 residues: CASSQEGGSNYGYTF. The CDR3 DNA is TGTGCCAGCAGCCAAGAAGGGGGCTCGAACTATGGCTACACCTTC. The chain links TRBV4-2 to TRBJ1-2; 7 bases line up with TRBD1. Germline assignment: CDR1 LGHNA and CDR2 YNFKEQ. V gave up 0 bases and J gave up 2 bases; unmatched junction bases: 3. The length of the CDR3 is 15 residues.

The chain joins TRBV11-1 to TRBJ2-7; TRBD2 aligns across 8 bases. The CDR3 is made up of 17 amino acids. CDR1 and CDR2 (germline): SGHAT, FQDESV (reference sequence). Trimming cost V 5 bases and J 1 base; bases outside gene matches: 13. The CDR3 spells CASSPRGGWMNSYEQYF. CDR3 nucleotide sequence: TGTGCCAGCAGCCCACGGGGGGGCTGGATGAATTCCTACGAGCAGTACTTC.

This chain uses TRBV6-1 with TRBJ1-1, with no clear D. The germline V gene encodes CDR1 MNHNS and CDR2 SASEGT. V lost 4 bases to trimming and J lost 5 bases, with 17 bases between them. This CDR3 has 15 amino acids. CDR3 protein: CASSVGFVGVTEAFF. CDR3 in DNA: TGTGCCAGCAGTGTGGGTTTCGTCGGGGTTACTGAAGCTTTCTTT.

The chain employs TRBV5-4 and TRBJ2-6, with a possible D match to TRBD1 (6 bases). The germline V gene encodes CDR1 SGHNT and CDR2 YYREEE (reference sequence). Trimming stripped 3 bases from V and 3 bases from J, with 7 bases between. The CDR3 is made up of 14 amino acids. CDR3 amino acids: CASSYRDGANVLTF. The CDR3 nucleotides read TGTGCCAGCAGCTACAGGGATGGGGCCAACGTCCTGACTTTC.